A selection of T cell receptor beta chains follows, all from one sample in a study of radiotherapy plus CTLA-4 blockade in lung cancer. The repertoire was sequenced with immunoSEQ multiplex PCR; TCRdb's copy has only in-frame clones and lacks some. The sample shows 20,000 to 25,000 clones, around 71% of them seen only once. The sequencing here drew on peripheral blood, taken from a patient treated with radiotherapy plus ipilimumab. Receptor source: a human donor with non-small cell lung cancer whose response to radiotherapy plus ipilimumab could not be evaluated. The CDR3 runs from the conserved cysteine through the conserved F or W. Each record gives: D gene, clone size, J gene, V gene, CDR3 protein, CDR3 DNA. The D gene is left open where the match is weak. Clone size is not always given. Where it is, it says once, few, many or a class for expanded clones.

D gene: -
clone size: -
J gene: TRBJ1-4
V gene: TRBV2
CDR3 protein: CASSERQGSEKLFF
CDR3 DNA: TGTGCCAGCAGTGAACGGCAAGGGAGTGAAAAACTGTTTTTT

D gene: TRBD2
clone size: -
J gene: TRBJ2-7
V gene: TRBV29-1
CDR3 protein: CSVLLLAGGPHEQYF
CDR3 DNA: TGCAGCGTCTTACTTCTAGCGGGAGGGCCCCACGAGCAGTACTTC

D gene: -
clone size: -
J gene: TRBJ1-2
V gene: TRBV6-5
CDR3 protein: CASSYGQNYGYTF
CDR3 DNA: TGTGCCAGCAGTTACGGACAGAACTATGGCTACACCTTC

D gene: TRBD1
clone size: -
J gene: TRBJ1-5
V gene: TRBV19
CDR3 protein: CASRGTGSQPQHF
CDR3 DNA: TGTGCCAGTAGGGGGACAGGGAGTCAGCCCCAGCATTTT

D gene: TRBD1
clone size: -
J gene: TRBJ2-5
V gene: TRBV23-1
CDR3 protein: CASSRQGREETQYF
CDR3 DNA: TGCGCCAGCAGTCGACAGGGTCGGGAAGAGACCCAGTACTTC

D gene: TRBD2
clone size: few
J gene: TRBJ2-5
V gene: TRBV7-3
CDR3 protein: CASSPGTSGETQYF
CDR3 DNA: TGTGCCAGCAGCCCCGGGACTAGCGGAGAGACCCAGTACTTC

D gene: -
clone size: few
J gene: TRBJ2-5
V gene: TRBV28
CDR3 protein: CASTLRGETQYF
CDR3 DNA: TGTGCCAGCACCCTCAGAGGGGAGACCCAGTACTTC

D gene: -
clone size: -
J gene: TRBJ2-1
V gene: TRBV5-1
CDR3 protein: CASSLLGGASYNEQFF
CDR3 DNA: TGCGCCAGCAGCTTGTTAGGGGGGGCGTCCTACAATGAGCAGTTCTTC

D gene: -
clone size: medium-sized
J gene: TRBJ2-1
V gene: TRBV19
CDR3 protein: CASSMGGQNNEQFF
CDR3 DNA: TGTGCCAGTAGTATGGGGGGGCAAAACAATGAGCAGTTCTTC

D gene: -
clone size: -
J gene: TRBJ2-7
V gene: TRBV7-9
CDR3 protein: CASSSYTTRSYEQYF
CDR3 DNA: TGTGCCAGCAGCTCATACACTACCCGCTCCTACGAGCAGTACTTC

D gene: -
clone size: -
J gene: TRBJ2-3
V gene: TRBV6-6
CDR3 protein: CASSYGLGGGTDTQYF
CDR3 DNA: TGTGCCAGCAGTTACGGCCTTGGAGGGGGCACAGATACGCAGTATTTT

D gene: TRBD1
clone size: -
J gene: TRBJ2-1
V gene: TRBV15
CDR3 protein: CATSRQGGPLHNEQFF
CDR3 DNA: TGTGCCACCAGCAGACAAGGGGGCCCCCTCCACAATGAGCAGTTCTTC

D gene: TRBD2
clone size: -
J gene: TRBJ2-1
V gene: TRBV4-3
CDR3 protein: CASSQGVLADSYNEQFF
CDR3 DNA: TGCGCCAGCAGCCAAGGAGTTCTAGCGGACTCCTACAATGAGCAGTTCTTC

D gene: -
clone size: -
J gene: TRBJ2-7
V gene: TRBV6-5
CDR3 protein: CASSYGSEWKYEQYF
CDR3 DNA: TGTGCCAGCAGTTACGGGTCGGAGTGGAAGTACGAGCAGTACTTC

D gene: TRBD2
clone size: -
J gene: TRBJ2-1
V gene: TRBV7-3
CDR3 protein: CASSLAGGPNEQFF
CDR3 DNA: TGTGCCAGCAGCTTAGCGGGAGGTCCCAATGAGCAGTTCTTC

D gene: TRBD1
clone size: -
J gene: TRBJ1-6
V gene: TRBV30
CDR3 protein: CAWSGGTGALPLHF
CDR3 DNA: TGTGCCTGGAGTGGAGGGACAGGGGCTTTACCCCTCCACTTT

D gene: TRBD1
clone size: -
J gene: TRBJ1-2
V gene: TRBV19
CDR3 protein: CASSMLGQGVSGYTF
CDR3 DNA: TGTGCCAGTAGTATGTTGGGACAGGGGGTGTCTGGCTACACCTTC

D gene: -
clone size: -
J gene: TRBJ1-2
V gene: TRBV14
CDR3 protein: CASSPDSLRGYTF
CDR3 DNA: TGTGCCAGCAGCCCGGACAGTCTTAGAGGCTACACCTTC

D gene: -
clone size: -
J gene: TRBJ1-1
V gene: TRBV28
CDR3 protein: CASSLWEGTEAFF
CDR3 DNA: TGTGCCAGCAGTTTATGGGAGGGCACTGAAGCTTTCTTT

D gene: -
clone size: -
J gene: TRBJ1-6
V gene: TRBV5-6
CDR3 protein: CASSSPRLSSYNSPLHF
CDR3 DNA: TGTGCCAGCAGCTCCCCTCGTCTGAGCTCCTATAATTCACCCCTCCACTTT

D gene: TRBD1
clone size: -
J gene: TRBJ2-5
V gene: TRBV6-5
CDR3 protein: CASSYRGQFQETQYF
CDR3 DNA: TGTGCCAGCAGTTACCGGGGACAGTTCCAAGAGACCCAGTACTTC

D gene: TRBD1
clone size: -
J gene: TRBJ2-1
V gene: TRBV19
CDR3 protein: CASTAPGTGAGNEQFF
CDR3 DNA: TGTGCCAGTACCGCCCCCGGGACAGGGGCTGGTAATGAGCAGTTCTTC

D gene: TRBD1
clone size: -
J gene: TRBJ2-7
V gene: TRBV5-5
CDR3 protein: CASSFTGTVLSYEQYF
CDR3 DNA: TGTGCCAGCAGCTTCACCGGGACAGTCCTCTCCTACGAGCAGTACTTC

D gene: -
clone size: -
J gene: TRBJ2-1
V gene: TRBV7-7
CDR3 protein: CASSRDMLKENEQFF
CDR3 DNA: TGTGCCAGCAGCCGTGACATGTTAAAAGAGAATGAGCAGTTCTTC

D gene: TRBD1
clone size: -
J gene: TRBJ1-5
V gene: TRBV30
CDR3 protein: CAWSPRDRFRQPQHF
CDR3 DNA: TGTGCCTGGAGTCCGAGGGACAGGTTCAGACAGCCCCAGCATTTT

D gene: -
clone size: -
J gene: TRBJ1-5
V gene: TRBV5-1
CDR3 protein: CASSLGGSGQPQHF
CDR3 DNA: TGCGCCAGCAGCTTGGGAGGAAGCGGGCAGCCCCAGCATTTT

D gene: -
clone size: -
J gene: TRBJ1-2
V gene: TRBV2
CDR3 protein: CASSPPVPYYGYTF
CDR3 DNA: TGTGCCAGCAGTCCACCGGTCCCGTACTATGGCTACACCTTC

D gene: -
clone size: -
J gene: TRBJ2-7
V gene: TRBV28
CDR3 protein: CASSLSPFSYEQYF
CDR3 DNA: TGTGCCAGCAGTTTAAGCCCTTTCTCCTACGAGCAGTACTTC

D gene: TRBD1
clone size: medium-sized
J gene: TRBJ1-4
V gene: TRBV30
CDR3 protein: CAWSGTGNEKLFF
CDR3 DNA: TGTGCCTGGAGTGGGACAGGGAATGAAAAACTGTTTTTT

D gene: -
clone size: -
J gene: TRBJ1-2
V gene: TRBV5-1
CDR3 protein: CASSLDPGMAYGYTF
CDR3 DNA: TGCGCCAGCAGCTTGGATCCAGGGATGGCCTATGGCTACACCTTC

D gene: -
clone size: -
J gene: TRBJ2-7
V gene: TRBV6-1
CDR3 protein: CASSESGNHYEQYF
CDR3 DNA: TGTGCCAGCAGTGAGAGCGGAAACCACTACGAGCAGTACTTC

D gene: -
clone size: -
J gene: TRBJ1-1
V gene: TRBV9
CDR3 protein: CASSPGRTNTEAFF
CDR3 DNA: TGTGCCAGCAGCCCCGGTCGTACGAACACTGAAGCTTTCTTT

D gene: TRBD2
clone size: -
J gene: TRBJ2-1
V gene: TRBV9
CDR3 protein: CASSPGTSGRAIANEQFF
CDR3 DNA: TGTGCCAGCAGCCCAGGGACTAGCGGGAGGGCGATCGCCAATGAGCAGTTCTTC

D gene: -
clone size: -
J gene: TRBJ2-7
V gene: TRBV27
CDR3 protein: CASRSQTGYSYEQYF
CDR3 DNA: TGTGCCAGCAGGAGCCAGACTGGATACTCCTACGAGCAGTACTTC

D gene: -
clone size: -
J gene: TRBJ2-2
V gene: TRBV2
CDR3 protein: CASRLSRSYTGELFF
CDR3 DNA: TGTGCCAGCAGATTGTCACGGAGCTACACCGGGGAGCTGTTTTTT

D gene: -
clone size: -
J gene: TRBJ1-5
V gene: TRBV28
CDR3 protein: CASSFAGHSNQPQHF
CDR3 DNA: TGTGCCAGCAGTTTCGCAGGGCATAGCAATCAGCCCCAGCATTTT

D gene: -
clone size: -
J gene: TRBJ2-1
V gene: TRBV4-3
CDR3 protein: CASSLSPTSSASSYNEQFF
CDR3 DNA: TGCGCCAGCAGCCTTAGCCCTACATCTAGCGCTTCCTCCTACAATGAGCAGTTCTTC